A selection of T cell receptor beta chains follows, all from one sample in a study of T-cell reconstitution after alpha-beta-depleted transplantation in children. TCRdb reanalysed the PCR reads using MiXCR and keeps one entry per CDR3 protein. This table holds approximately 800,000 distinct CDR3 sequences, approximately 15% found once. Sequenced material: PBMCs, mostly from graft donor cells, taken 360 days after TCRalphabeta/CD19-depleted stem cell transplant. The source is a male patient younger than 18 who had a stem cell transplant for acute lymphoblastic leukemia, so the T cells may come from the graft donor. The CDR3 runs from the conserved cysteine through the conserved F or W. The D gene is left open where the match is weak. The listing skips clone size in some rows; elsewhere it reads once, few, many or a size class.

size: -; D: -; J: TRBJ1-1; V: TRBV29-1; length: 13; CDR3: CSVLTATNTEAFF; DNA: TGCAGCGTTCTGACAGCTACTAACACTGAAGCTTTCTTT
size: -; D: TRBD2; J: TRBJ2-1; V: TRBV5-1; length: 15; CDR3: CASSLLPSGYNEQFF; DNA: TGCGCCAGCAGCTTGTTGCCTAGCGGGTACAATGAGCAGTTCTTC
size: -; D: -; J: TRBJ2-2; V: TRBV7-6; length: 16; CDR3: CASSPRGEGNTGELFF; DNA: TGTGCCAGCAGCCCTAGGGGGGAGGGGAACACCGGGGAGCTGTTTTTT
size: -; D: TRBD1; J: TRBJ1-5; V: TRBV12-3/TRBV12-4; length: 16; CDR3: CASRRQGSISNQPQHF; DNA: TGTGCCAGCAGACGACAGGGGTCGATTAGCAATCAGCCCCAGCATTTT
size: -; D: TRBD2; J: TRBJ2-7; V: TRBV12-3/TRBV12-4; length: 16; CDR3: CASSQRLAGGPVEQYF; DNA: TGTGCCAGCAGCCAAAGACTAGCGGGAGGGCCCGTTGAGCAGTACTTC
size: -; D: TRBD1; J: TRBJ1-1; V: TRBV29-1; length: 15; CDR3: CSVQYKTGKGTEAFF; DNA: TGCAGCGTTCAATACAAGACAGGGAAGGGCACTGAAGCTTTCTTT
size: -; D: -; J: TRBJ2-3; V: TRBV6-5; length: 14; CDR3: CASSYSGSPDTQYF; DNA: TGTGCCAGCAGTTACTCCGGCTCTCCAGATACGCAGTATTTT
size: few; D: -; J: TRBJ2-3; V: TRBV29-1; length: 16; CDR3: CSVEDLWPAGTDTQYF; DNA: TGCAGCGTTGAAGATTTGTGGCCCGCGGGCACAGATACGCAGTATTTT
size: -; D: -; J: TRBJ2-1; V: TRBV7-9; length: 15; CDR3: CASSLAGRLYNEQFF; DNA: TGTGCCAGCAGCTTAGCGGGACGGCTCTACAATGAGCAGTTCTTC
size: many; D: -; J: TRBJ2-1; V: TRBV21-1; length: 17; CDR3: CASSIEGVGGSNNEQFF; DNA: TGTGCCAGCAGCATCGAAGGTGTGGGAGGCTCAAACAATGAGCAGTTCTTC
size: many; D: -; J: TRBJ2-2; V: TRBV12-3/TRBV12-4; length: 15; CDR3: CASSLGRGRTGELFF; DNA: TGTGCCAGCAGTTTAGGCAGGGGTCGCACCGGGGAGCTGTTTTTT
size: many; D: TRBD1; J: TRBJ1-5; V: TRBV20-1; length: 12; CDR3: CSAGQGRQPQHF; DNA: TGCAGTGCTGGACAGGGTAGGCAGCCCCAGCATTTT
size: few; D: TRBD2; J: TRBJ2-1; V: TRBV6-2/TRBV6-3; length: 19; CDR3: CASEPDGTSGRARYNEQFF; DNA: TGTGCCAGCGAACCTGATGGGACTAGCGGGAGGGCGAGGTACAATGAGCAGTTCTTC
size: few; D: -; J: TRBJ2-7; V: TRBV28; length: 12; CDR3: CASRTQAYEQYF; DNA: TGTGCCAGCCGAACACAGGCCTACGAGCAGTACTTC
size: -; D: TRBD1; J: TRBJ1-5; V: TRBV7-8; length: 17; CDR3: CASSVGKGQGPNQPQHF; DNA: TGTGCCAGCAGCGTCGGGAAAGGACAGGGGCCGAATCAGCCCCAGCATTTT
size: many; D: -; J: TRBJ2-3; V: TRBV29-1; length: 15; CDR3: CSVTNSGRGTDTQYF; DNA: TGCAGCGTGACTAACTCGGGGAGAGGCACAGATACGCAGTATTTT
size: few; D: -; J: TRBJ2-5; V: TRBV2; length: 14; CDR3: CASIRTAFQETQYF; DNA: TGTGCCAGCATCAGGACAGCCTTCCAAGAGACCCAGTACTTC
size: many; D: -; J: TRBJ1-2; V: TRBV5-1; length: 14; CDR3: CASSLGTDNYGYTF; DNA: TGCGCCAGCAGCTTGGGGACGGATAACTATGGCTACACCTTC
size: -; D: -; J: TRBJ2-7; V: TRBV11-2; length: 14; CDR3: CASSTQRAWNEQYF; DNA: TGTGCCAGCAGCACGCAGAGGGCTTGGAACGAGCAGTACTTC
size: -; D: -; J: TRBJ2-7; V: TRBV27; length: 15; CDR3: CASSLSLPGVYEQYF; DNA: TGTGCCAGCAGTTTATCTCTCCCAGGTGTCTACGAGCAGTACTTC